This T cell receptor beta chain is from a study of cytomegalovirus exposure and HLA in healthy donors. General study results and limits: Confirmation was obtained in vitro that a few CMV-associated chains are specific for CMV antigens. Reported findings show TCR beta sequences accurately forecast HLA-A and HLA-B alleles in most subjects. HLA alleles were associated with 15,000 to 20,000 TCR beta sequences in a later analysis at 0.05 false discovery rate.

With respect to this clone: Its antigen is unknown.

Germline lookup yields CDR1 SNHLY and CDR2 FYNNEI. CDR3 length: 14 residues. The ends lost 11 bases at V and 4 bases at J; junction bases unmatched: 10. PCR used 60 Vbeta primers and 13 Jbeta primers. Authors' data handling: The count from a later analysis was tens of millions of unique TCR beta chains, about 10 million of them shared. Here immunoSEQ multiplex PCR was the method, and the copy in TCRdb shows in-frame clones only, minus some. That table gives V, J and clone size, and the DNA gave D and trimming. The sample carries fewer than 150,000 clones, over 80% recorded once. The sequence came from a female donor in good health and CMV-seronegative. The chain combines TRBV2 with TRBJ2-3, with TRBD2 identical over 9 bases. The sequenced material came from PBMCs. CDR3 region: CARNTLAGSDTQYF. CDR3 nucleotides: TGTGCCCGCAACACTCTAGCGGGATCAGATACGCAGTATTTT.